The text below deals with one T cell receptor (beta chain). Its antigen is still unknown. Base qualities were left out, and no much larger clone turns up one base away. From V the trimming removes 5 bases and from J it removes 8 bases, while the gene matches leave 8 bases of the junction unaccounted for. The CDR3 runs 13 amino acids, cysteine and phenylalanine included. Here the CDR3 DNA is all that survives: 39 bases in frame from base 1. CDR1 and CDR2 are drawn from the germline V gene (reference sequence): SEHNR, FQNEAQ. TCR beta CDR3 regions were amplified from RNA transcripts for repertoire sequencing. A first-round RT-PCR used HTBI primers with the Qiagen OneStep RT-PCR kit, followed by a second-round multiplex PCR, size selection and purification. The libraries underwent paired-end sequencing with 100 bp reads on an Illumina HiSeq2000. Per the source publication's procedure: SOAPnuke was used for read processing, and reads with adapters, uncalled bases, a mean Phred below 15, or no exact constant-primer or identifier match were discarded. COPE v1.2.5 was used to merge the high-quality paired reads. Each unique nucleotide sequence was defined as a clonotype, and clonotypes were aligned to IMGT TRB V, D and J references with MiTCR v1.1. Analysis was restricted to V-J combinations with a frequency above 0.0001, which covered 99.2% of repertoires. For each V-J combination, a TCR clonal expansion and chaos score was defined as F50 clonal expansion divided by the chaos observed in the TCRdist matrix. Features were reduced by Welch's t-statistics and random forest to over 10 V-J combinations, which fed a naive Bayes classifier. The similarity between thyroid and blood repertoires was quantified using the Morisita-Horn index. TCRdb reworked the public reads: Q25 trimming with fastp, MiXCR clone assembly, productive beta chains retained. Each CDR3 protein appears once, grouped with its most common genes and DNA. TCRdb's processing, not the authors' own work, is the source of the V and J calls. The sample contains 650,000 to 900,000 distinct CDR3 sequences, about 44% of them found a single time. The ten largest clones capture 40% to 55% of the sample.

The ophthalmopathy patients had moderately to severely active disease, with a Clinical Activity Score of 3 or higher, a NOSPECS grade of 4 or higher, and a disease duration of less than 3 months. Patients with other autoimmune diseases, uncontrolled infections, pregnancy or lactation were excluded from the study. Clinical symptoms, serum thyroxine, TRAb, thyroid ultrasound and orbital computed tomography were used for diagnosis. Ficoll-Paque density gradient centrifugation was used to isolate PBMCs from about 9 ml of fresh peripheral blood. Trizol reagent was used to extract the total RNA, and its quality was then checked on an Agilent 2100 Bioanalyzer. This sample was included in a study of Graves' ophthalmopathy and Graves' hyperthyroidism (dated by TCRdb to 2017 to 2018). Regarding the complete study: Peripheral blood was collected at initial diagnosis, prior to any treatment. The study used signatures of the TCR beta repertoire to tell Graves' ophthalmopathy apart from Graves' hyperthyroidism and to predict which patients would progress to ophthalmopathy. In total, 135 blood samples were TCR-sequenced: 43 ophthalmopathy, roughly 77 hyperthyroidism and roughly 17 hyperthyroidism-to-ophthalmopathy patients. A discovery set of 100 patients (approximately 45 ophthalmopathy, about 58 stable hyperthyroidism) was enrolled to explore V-J signatures distinguishing ophthalmopathy from hyperthyroidism. The independent validation cohort included 18 to 20 hyperthyroidism patients plus 17 patients who later progressed from hyperthyroidism to ophthalmopathy. T-cell repertoires of thyroid tissue and blood were compared in about six hyperthyroidism patients. Following sampling, methimazole starting at 30 mg daily was administered to hyperthyroidism patients, and high-dose intravenous methylprednisolone was administered to ophthalmopathy patients. Broad study findings and their caveats: In validation, the model predicted ophthalmopathy progression with about 70% sensitivity and 72.22% specificity; some 13 predicted patients were CT-confirmed with GO in a median of about 6.1 months. In cross-validation, the 13-signature model distinguished ophthalmopathy from stable hyperthyroidism with approximately 90% sensitivity and around 81% specificity, while in the test set the corresponding values were about 80% and 75%. Sample size was not predetermined statistically, and investigators were not blinded to group allocation. Most expanded thyroid clonotypes with frequency above 0.001 were also detected in blood, suggesting blood repertoires may reflect the thyroid immune response.

The source is an adult man with Graves' ophthalmopathy. Sequences were obtained from peripheral blood. This sequence uses TRBV7-9 and TRBJ1-1; 7 of the junction bases match TRBD1. Read as DNA, the sequence is TGTGCCAGCAGCCAAGAATGGGGACAGGAAGCTTTCTTT. This yields the protein CASSQEWGQEAFF.